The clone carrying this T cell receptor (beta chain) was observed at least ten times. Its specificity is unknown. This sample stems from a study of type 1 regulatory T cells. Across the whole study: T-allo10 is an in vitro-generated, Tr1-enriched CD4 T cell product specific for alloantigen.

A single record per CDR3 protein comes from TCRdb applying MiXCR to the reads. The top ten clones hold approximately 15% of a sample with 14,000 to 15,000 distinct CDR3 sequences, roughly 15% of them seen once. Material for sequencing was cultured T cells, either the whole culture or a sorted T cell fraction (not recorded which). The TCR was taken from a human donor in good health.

CDR3 loop: CAWSALAGFEQYF. The DNA of the CDR3 is TGTGCCTGGAGTGCCCTAGCGGGATTCGAGCAGTACTTC. V usage is TRBV30 and J usage is TRBJ2-7; TRBD2 matches at 9 bases. Germline V gives CDR1 GTSNPN, CDR2 SVGIG (reference sequence). The length of the CDR3 is 13 residues. V was clipped by 1 base and J by 6 bases; unmatched bases: 4.